These T cell receptor beta chains were read from a single sample in a study of prognosis after radiotherapy for stage I lung cancer. One entry per CDR3 protein, called by TCRdb with MiXCR from the multiplex PCR reads. The table includes about 12,000 distinct CDR3 sequences, about 59% detected once. Source: PBMCs, taken before or after stereotactic body radiation therapy (not recorded which). The receptors stem from a donor over 45 with non-small cell lung cancer. CDR3s include the opening cysteine and the closing phenylalanine or tryptophan. Each record gives: J gene, D gene, clone size, V gene, CDR3 protein, CDR3 DNA. The D gene is left open where the match is weak. Size is omitted from some rows. Given values are once, few, many or a class for expanded clones.

J gene: TRBJ2-5
D gene: TRBD2
clone size: NA
V gene: TRBV28
CDR3 protein: CAISFRGLAVGSQETQYF
CDR3 DNA: TGTGCCATCAGTTTCCGAGGACTAGCGGTAGGGTCTCAAGAGACCCAGTACTTC

J gene: TRBJ2-1
D gene: TRBD2
clone size: once
V gene: TRBV7-9
CDR3 protein: CASSPYRLAGDYNEQFF
CDR3 DNA: TGTGCCAGCAGCCCTTACAGACTAGCGGGGGACTACAATGAGCAGTTCTTC

J gene: TRBJ1-1
D gene: NA
clone size: NA
V gene: TRBV19
CDR3 protein: CATLAGITEAFF
CDR3 DNA: TGTGCCACCCTGGCGGGGATCACTGAAGCTTTCTTT

J gene: TRBJ2-5
D gene: TRBD2
clone size: many
V gene: TRBV6-4
CDR3 protein: CASSLGTSGRGGQETQYF
CDR3 DNA: TGTGCCAGCAGTCTGGGGACTAGCGGGAGAGGAGGCCAAGAGACCCAGTACTTC

J gene: TRBJ2-3
D gene: TRBD2
clone size: many
V gene: TRBV2
CDR3 protein: CASTAGTSDGTDTQYF
CDR3 DNA: TGTGCCAGCACCGCCGGGACTAGCGACGGCACAGATACGCAGTATTTT

J gene: TRBJ1-1
D gene: NA
clone size: many
V gene: TRBV6-1
CDR3 protein: CASRLDVLGREAFF
CDR3 DNA: TGTGCCAGCAGGCTCGACGTACTAGGTCGCGAAGCTTTCTTT

J gene: TRBJ2-5
D gene: NA
clone size: NA
V gene: TRBV2
CDR3 protein: CTSSADMGLETQYF
CDR3 DNA: TGTACCAGCAGTGCGGACATGGGGCTTGAGACCCAGTACTTC

J gene: TRBJ1-1
D gene: TRBD1
clone size: once
V gene: TRBV2
CDR3 protein: CAIIARDRNTEAFF
CDR3 DNA: TGTGCCATCATTGCCCGGGACAGGAACACTGAAGCTTTCTTT

J gene: TRBJ2-7
D gene: TRBD1
clone size: NA
V gene: TRBV5-1
CDR3 protein: CASSSQTGGDEQYF
CDR3 DNA: TGCGCCAGCAGCTCCCAGACAGGGGGGGACGAGCAGTACTTC

J gene: TRBJ1-5
D gene: NA
clone size: many
V gene: TRBV12-3/TRBV12-4
CDR3 protein: CASSLAGLRNQPQHF
CDR3 DNA: TGTGCCAGCAGTTTAGCCGGGCTTCGGAATCAGCCCCAGCATTTT

J gene: TRBJ1-6
D gene: NA
clone size: few
V gene: TRBV2
CDR3 protein: CASVPMSVGGYNSPLHF
CDR3 DNA: TGTGCCAGCGTGCCGATGAGTGTGGGGGGCTATAATTCACCCCTCCACTTT

J gene: TRBJ2-7
D gene: TRBD2
clone size: NA
V gene: TRBV9
CDR3 protein: CASSPGLAGVLWEQYF
CDR3 DNA: TGTGCCAGCAGCCCCGGACTAGCGGGAGTTCTCTGGGAGCAGTACTTC

J gene: TRBJ2-7
D gene: TRBD2
clone size: NA
V gene: TRBV27
CDR3 protein: CASRAFGVAGGPGEQYF
CDR3 DNA: TGTGCCAGCAGGGCCTTCGGGGTAGCGGGGGGTCCTGGGGAGCAGTACTTC

J gene: TRBJ2-7
D gene: NA
clone size: medium-sized
V gene: TRBV27
CDR3 protein: CASSLVRGPDEQYF
CDR3 DNA: TGTGCCAGCAGTTTGGTAAGGGGACCCGACGAGCAGTACTTC

J gene: TRBJ2-1
D gene: TRBD2
clone size: NA
V gene: TRBV11-2
CDR3 protein: CASSKSGSGTNEQFF
CDR3 DNA: TGTGCCAGCAGCAAAAGCGGTAGCGGGACAAATGAGCAGTTCTTC

J gene: TRBJ2-1
D gene: TRBD2
clone size: NA
V gene: TRBV27
CDR3 protein: CASSLGGRKLDEQFF
CDR3 DNA: TGTGCCAGCTCCTTGGGCGGGAGAAAATTAGATGAGCAGTTCTTC

J gene: TRBJ2-2
D gene: NA
clone size: medium-sized
V gene: TRBV12-3/TRBV12-4
CDR3 protein: CASSRDNRNTGELFF
CDR3 DNA: TGTGCCAGCAGCCGGGATAACAGGAACACCGGGGAGCTGTTTTTT

J gene: TRBJ2-1
D gene: NA
clone size: medium-sized
V gene: TRBV5-8
CDR3 protein: CASSRRGGSSYNEQFF
CDR3 DNA: TGTGCCAGCAGCCGCCGTGGGGGAAGCTCCTACAATGAGCAGTTCTTC

J gene: TRBJ2-1
D gene: NA
clone size: medium-sized
V gene: TRBV7-3
CDR3 protein: CASSSASYNEQFF
CDR3 DNA: TGTGCCAGCAGCTCCGCCTCCTACAATGAGCAGTTCTTC

J gene: TRBJ1-2
D gene: NA
clone size: medium-sized
V gene: TRBV3-1
CDR3 protein: CASSPRGGYGYTF
CDR3 DNA: TGTGCCAGCAGCCCCAGGGGTGGGTATGGCTACACCTTC

J gene: TRBJ2-7
D gene: TRBD2
clone size: NA
V gene: TRBV6-1
CDR3 protein: CASSTPPGLGHEQYF
CDR3 DNA: TGTGCCAGCAGTACACCCCCGGGACTAGGTCACGAGCAGTACTTC

J gene: TRBJ2-3
D gene: NA
clone size: NA
V gene: TRBV11-3
CDR3 protein: CASSLDGVLDTQYF
CDR3 DNA: TGTGCCAGCAGCTTAGATGGGGTTTTAGATACGCAGTATTTT

J gene: TRBJ1-2
D gene: NA
clone size: medium-sized
V gene: TRBV28
CDR3 protein: CASSFRANYGYTF
CDR3 DNA: TGTGCCAGCAGTTTTAGGGCTAACTATGGCTACACCTTC

J gene: TRBJ2-7
D gene: NA
clone size: many
V gene: TRBV5-4
CDR3 protein: CASSLGVLRGSTYEQYF
CDR3 DNA: TGTGCCAGCAGCTTGGGTGTCCTAAGGGGCAGTACCTACGAGCAGTACTTC

J gene: TRBJ2-7
D gene: NA
clone size: medium-sized
V gene: TRBV7-9
CDR3 protein: CASSFRGSKSYEQYF
CDR3 DNA: TGTGCCAGCAGCTTCAGGGGTTCCAAATCCTACGAGCAGTACTTC

J gene: TRBJ2-1
D gene: NA
clone size: medium-sized
V gene: TRBV6-2/TRBV6-3
CDR3 protein: CASSYSGGEQFF
CDR3 DNA: TGTGCCAGCAGTTACTCCGGGGGTGAGCAGTTCTTC

J gene: TRBJ2-3
D gene: NA
clone size: medium-sized
V gene: TRBV24-1
CDR3 protein: CATSDTSGTTFTDTQYF
CDR3 DNA: TGTGCCACCAGTGACACTTCCGGGACAACCTTCACAGATACGCAGTATTTT

J gene: TRBJ1-5
D gene: NA
clone size: many
V gene: TRBV28
CDR3 protein: CASRVVLPSNQPQHF
CDR3 DNA: TGTGCCAGCAGGGTGGTGCTACCTAGCAATCAGCCCCAGCATTTT

J gene: TRBJ2-1
D gene: NA
clone size: medium-sized
V gene: TRBV7-8
CDR3 protein: CASGLSYNEQFF
CDR3 DNA: TGTGCCAGTGGGCTCTCCTACAATGAGCAGTTCTTC

J gene: TRBJ2-1
D gene: TRBD2
clone size: medium-sized
V gene: TRBV20-1
CDR3 protein: CSANRLAGVYNEQFF
CDR3 DNA: TGCAGTGCCAACCGACTAGCGGGAGTCTACAATGAGCAGTTCTTC

J gene: TRBJ2-3
D gene: TRBD2
clone size: many
V gene: TRBV29-1
CDR3 protein: CSVVTTSGRDTQYF
CDR3 DNA: TGCAGCGTTGTCACGACTAGCGGGAGAGATACGCAGTATTTT

J gene: TRBJ2-5
D gene: NA
clone size: NA
V gene: TRBV6-2/TRBV6-3
CDR3 protein: CASSENHSGRETQYF
CDR3 DNA: TGTGCCAGCAGTGAAAACCACAGCGGCCGGGAGACCCAGTACTTC